This TCR beta chain was sequenced in a study of blood T cell repertoires in COVID-19. Study information: The samples span acute and convalescent COVID-19 from the United States, Italy and Spain. PBMCs, B-cell-depleted T cells, or T cells were the source of the cDNA or gDNA that made up the material.

Per the original data handling: By means of reference gene primer amplification, nucleated cell counts were estimated. TCRdb keeps only in-frame clones here, not all; method: immunoSEQ multiplex PCR. That table gives V, J and clone size, and the DNA gave D and trimming. The sample consists of about 99,000 clones, over 75% of them appearing once. Germline lookup yields CDR1 GTSNPN and CDR2 SVGIG (reference sequence). This CDR3 is 15 amino acids long. J lost 9 bases, V lost 3 bases, and 11 bases had no gene match. The sequence came from a human donor in a cohort sampled during active or convalescent COVID-19. The material sequenced was peripheral blood. The V gene is TRBV30, the J gene TRBJ1-6; 7 nucleotides line up with TRBD1. Here the CDR3 reads CAWRGQFAGGSPLHF. In nucleotides, the CDR3 is TGTGCCTGGAGGGGACAGTTTGCGGGGGGTTCACCCCTCCACTTT.